This T cell receptor beta chain comes out of a study of Ad26.COV2.S vaccination and SARS-CoV-2 variants. At the level of the study: Vaccine-arm donor from the placebo-controlled COV1001 Ad26.COV2.S trial.

TCRdb keeps only in-frame clones here, not all; method: immunoSEQ multiplex PCR. The sample has 380,000 or so clones; 83% are singletons. General study points: CD8+ and CD4+ T cells specific for spike reportedly responded with substantial breadth after vaccination.

This CDR3 region has 14 residues. V lost 6 bases and J lost 1, with 13 bases in between. Germline V gene sequence: CDR1 SEHNR, CDR2 FQNEAQ (reference sequence). Notes on this clone: No antigen is known for it.

Documented treatment: around 19 received Ad26.COV2.S at low or high dose, single or two shots; five or six received placebo; per-sample allocation not given. Sampling was performed 63 days after the first vaccine or placebo injection. V and J are TRBV7-9 and TRBJ2-7; D remains ambiguous. This clonotype originated in a person aged 18-65 years who received the Ad26.COV2.S COVID-19 vaccine or a placebo. The specimen was peripheral blood, collected in a trial of Ad26.COV2.S vaccine versus placebo. The CDR3 nucleotides read TGTGCCAGCAGACCCCAGGACCTATCCTACGAGCAGTACTTC. This codes for CASRPQDLSYEQYF.